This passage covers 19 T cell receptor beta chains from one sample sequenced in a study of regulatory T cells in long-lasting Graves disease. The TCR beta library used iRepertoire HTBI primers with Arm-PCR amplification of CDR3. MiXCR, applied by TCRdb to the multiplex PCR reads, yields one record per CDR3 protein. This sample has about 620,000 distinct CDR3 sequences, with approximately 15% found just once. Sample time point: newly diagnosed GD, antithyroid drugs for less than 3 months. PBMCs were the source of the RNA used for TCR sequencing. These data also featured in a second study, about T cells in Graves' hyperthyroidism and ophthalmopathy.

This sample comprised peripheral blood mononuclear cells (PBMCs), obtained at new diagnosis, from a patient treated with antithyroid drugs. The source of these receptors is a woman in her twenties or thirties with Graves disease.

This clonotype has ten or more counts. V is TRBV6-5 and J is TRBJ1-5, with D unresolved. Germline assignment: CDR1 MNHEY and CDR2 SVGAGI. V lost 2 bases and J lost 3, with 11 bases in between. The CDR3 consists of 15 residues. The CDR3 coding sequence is TGTGCCAGCAGTTACGGAGACGGCCTCAATCAGCCCCAGCATTTT. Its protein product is CASSYGDGLNQPQHF.

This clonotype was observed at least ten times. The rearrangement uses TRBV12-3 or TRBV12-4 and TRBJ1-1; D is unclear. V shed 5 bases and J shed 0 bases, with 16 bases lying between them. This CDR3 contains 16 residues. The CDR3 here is CASSARFGLLNTEAFF. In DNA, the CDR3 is TGTGCCAGCAGTGCCCGATTTGGACTGCTGAACACTGAAGCTTTCTTT.

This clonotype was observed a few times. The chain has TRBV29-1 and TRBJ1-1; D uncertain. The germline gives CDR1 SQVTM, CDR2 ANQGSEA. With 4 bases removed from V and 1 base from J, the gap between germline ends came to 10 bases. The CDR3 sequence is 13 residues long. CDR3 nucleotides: TGCAGCGTTGGGGAGTGGGGGAACACTGAAGCTTTCTTT. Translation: CSVGEWGNTEAFF. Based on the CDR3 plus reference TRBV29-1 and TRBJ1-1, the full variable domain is SAVISQKPSRDICQRGTSLTIQCQVDSQVTMMFWYRQQPGQSLTLIATANQGSEATYESGFVIDKFPISRPNLTFSTLTVSNMSPEDSSIYLCSVGEWGNTEAFFGQGTRLTVV.

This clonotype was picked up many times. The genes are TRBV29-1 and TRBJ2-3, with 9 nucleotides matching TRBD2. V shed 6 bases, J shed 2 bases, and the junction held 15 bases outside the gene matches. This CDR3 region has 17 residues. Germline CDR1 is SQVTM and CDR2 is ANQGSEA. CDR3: CSVPLSSGSLITDTQYF. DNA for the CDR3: TGCAGCGTCCCCTTAAGTAGCGGGAGCCTCATCACAGATACGCAGTATTTT.

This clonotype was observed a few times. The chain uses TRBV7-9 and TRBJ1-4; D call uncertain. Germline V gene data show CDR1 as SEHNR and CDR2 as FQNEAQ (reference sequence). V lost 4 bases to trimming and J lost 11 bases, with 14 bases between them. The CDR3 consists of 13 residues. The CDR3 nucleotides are TGTGCCAGCAGCTCCAATCCCGGGGAGAAACTGTTTTTT. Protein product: CASSSNPGEKLFF.

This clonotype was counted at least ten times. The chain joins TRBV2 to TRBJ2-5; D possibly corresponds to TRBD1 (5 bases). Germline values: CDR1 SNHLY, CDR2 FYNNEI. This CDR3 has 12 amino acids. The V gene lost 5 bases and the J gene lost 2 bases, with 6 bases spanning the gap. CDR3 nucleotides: TGTGCCAGCAGTCAGGGTCAAGAGACCCAGTACTTC. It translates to CASSQGQETQYF.

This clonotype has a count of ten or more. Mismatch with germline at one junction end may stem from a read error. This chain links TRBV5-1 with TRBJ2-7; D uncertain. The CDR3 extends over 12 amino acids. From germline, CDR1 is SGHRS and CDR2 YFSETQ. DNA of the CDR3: TGTGCCAGCAGCTTAGGGTACTACGAGCAGTACTTC. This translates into CASSLGYYEQYF.

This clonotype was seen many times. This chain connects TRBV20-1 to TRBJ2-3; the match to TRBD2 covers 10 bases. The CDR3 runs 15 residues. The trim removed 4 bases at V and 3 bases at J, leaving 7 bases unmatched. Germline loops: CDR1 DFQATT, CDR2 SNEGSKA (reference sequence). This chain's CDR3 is CSATSLAGVTDTQYF. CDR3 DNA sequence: TGCAGTGCTACGTCGCTAGCGGGAGTTACAGATACGCAGTATTTT.

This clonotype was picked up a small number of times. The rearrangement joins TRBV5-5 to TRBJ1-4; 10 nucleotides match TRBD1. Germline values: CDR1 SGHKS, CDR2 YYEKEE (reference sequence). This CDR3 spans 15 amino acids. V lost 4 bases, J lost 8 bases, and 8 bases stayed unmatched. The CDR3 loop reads CASSHRDRGGEKLFF. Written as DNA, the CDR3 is TGTGCCAGCAGCCATAGGGACAGGGGAGGCGAAAAACTGTTTTTT.

This CDR3 reads CASSSPGMLFF. CDR3 DNA sequence: TGTGCCAGCAGTTCCCCAGGGATGCTGTTTTTT. The rearrangement joins TRBV28 to TRBJ1-4, with a tentative D call TRBD1 (5 bases). There are 11 residues in the CDR3. V lost 4 bases, J lost 14 bases, and 11 bases lay in between. Germline loops: CDR1 MDHEN, CDR2 SYDVKM.

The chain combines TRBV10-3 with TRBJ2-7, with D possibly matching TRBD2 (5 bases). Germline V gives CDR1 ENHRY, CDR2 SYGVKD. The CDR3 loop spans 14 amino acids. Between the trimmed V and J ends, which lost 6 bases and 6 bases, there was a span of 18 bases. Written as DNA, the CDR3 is TGTGCCATCAGACAACTAGAAGACAAGGGCGAGCAGTACTTC. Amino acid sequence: CAIRQLEDKGEQYF.

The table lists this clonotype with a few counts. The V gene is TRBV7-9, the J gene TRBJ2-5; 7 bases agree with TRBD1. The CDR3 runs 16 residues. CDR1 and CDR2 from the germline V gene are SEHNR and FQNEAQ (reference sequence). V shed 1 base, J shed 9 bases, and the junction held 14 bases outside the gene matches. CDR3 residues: CASSLETGRGYLAQYF. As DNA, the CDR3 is TGTGCCAGCAGCTTAGAGACAGGGAGAGGCTATTTGGCCCAGTACTTC.

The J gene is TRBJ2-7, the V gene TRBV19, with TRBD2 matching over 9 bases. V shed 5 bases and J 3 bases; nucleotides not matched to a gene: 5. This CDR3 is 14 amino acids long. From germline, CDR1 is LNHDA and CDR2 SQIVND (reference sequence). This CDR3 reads CASSSYSGSYEQYF. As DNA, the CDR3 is TGTGCCAGTAGTTCCTATAGCGGGAGCTACGAGCAGTACTTC. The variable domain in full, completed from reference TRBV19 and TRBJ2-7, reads DGGITQSPKYLFRKEGQNVTLSCEQNLNHDAMYWYRQDPGQGLRLIYYSQIVNDFQKGDIAEGYSVSREKKESFPLTVTSAQKNPTAFYLCASSSYSGSYEQYFGPGTRLTVT.

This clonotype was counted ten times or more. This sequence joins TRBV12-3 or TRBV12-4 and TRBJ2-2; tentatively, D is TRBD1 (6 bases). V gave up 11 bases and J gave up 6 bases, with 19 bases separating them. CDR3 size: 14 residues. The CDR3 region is CASARDTFPGELFF. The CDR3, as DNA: TGTGCCTCGGCCCGGGACACTTTTCCCGGGGAGCTGTTTTTT.

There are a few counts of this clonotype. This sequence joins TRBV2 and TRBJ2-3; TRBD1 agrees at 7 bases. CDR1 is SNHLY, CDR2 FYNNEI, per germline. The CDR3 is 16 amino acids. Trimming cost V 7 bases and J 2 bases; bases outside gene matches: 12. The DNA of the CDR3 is TGTGCCAGCACGACCCCCGGGACAGCCAACACAGATACGCAGTATTTT. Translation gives CASTTPGTANTDTQYF.

This CDR3 is CASTTFLDRGNQPQHF. The CDR3 coding sequence is TGTGCCAGTACCACCTTCCTGGACAGGGGGAATCAGCCCCAGCATTTT. The chain couples TRBV19 to TRBJ1-5, with 10 bases aligning to TRBD1. In germline, CDR1 is LNHDA, CDR2 SQIVND (reference sequence). CDR3 size: 16 residues. V shed 7 bases and J 4 bases; nucleotides not matched to a gene: 10.

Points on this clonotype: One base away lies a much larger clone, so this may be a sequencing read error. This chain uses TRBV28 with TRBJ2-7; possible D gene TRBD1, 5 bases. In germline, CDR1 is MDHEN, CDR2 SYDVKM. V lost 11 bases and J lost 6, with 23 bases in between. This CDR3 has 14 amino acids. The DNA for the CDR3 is TGTGCCGGGGCCCGAGGAGCACTCCCTCTCGAGCAGTACTTC. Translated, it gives CAGARGALPLEQYF.

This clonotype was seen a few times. The CDR3 sequence is CATSRAITAGDNEQFF. CDR3 DNA: TGTGCCACCAGCAGAGCTATTACCGCGGGAGACAATGAGCAGTTCTTC. The chain links TRBV15 to TRBJ2-1; 7 nucleotides align to TRBD2. The CDR3 consists of 16 residues. J gave up 5 bases and V 1 base, and 8 bases lay outside the gene matches. Per the germline V gene, CDR1 is LNHNV and CDR2 is YYDKDF (reference sequence).

CDR3 loop: CASSIPGNTEAFF. The CDR3 region has the DNA TGTGCCAGTAGTATACCCGGGAACACTGAAGCTTTCTTT. This chain links TRBV19 with TRBJ1-1; D not certain. This CDR3 region has 13 residues. Per germline, CDR1 LNHDA and CDR2 SQIVND (reference sequence). With 2 bases removed from V and 1 base from J, the gap between germline ends came to 5 bases. The full variable domain, rest sourced from reference TRBV19 and TRBJ1-1, is DGGITQSPKYLFRKEGQNVTLSCEQNLNHDAMYWYRQDPGQGLRLIYYSQIVNDFQKGDIAEGYSVSREKKESFPLTVTSAQKNPTAFYLCASSIPGNTEAFFGQGTRLTVV.